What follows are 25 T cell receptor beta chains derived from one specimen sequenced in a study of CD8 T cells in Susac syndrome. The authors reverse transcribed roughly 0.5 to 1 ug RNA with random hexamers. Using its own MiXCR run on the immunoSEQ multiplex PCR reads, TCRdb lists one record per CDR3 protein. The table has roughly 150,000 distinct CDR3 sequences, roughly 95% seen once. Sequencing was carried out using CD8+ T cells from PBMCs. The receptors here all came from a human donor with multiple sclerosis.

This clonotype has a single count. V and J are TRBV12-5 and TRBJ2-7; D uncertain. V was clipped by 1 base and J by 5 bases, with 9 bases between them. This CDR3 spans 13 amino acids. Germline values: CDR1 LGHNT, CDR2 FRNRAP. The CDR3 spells CASGLGPLDEQYV. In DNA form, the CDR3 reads TGTGCTAGTGGTTTGGGGCCTCTAGACGAGCAGTACGTC.

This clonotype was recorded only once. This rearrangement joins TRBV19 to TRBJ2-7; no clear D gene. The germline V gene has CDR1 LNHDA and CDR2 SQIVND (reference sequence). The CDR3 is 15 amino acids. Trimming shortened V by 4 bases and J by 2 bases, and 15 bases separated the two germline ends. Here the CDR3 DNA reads TGTGCCAGTAGTAAATCGTTCCCTTCAGCCTACGAGCAGTACGTC. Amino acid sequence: CASSKSFPSAYEQYV.

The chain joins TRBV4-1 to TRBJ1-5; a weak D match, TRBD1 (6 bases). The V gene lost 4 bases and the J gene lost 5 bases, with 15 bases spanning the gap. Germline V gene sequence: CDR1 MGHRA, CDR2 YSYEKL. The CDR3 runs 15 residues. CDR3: CASSLQQGGDQPQHF. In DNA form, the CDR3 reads TGCGCCAGCAGCCTCCAACAGGGCGGGGATCAGCCCCAGCATTTT.

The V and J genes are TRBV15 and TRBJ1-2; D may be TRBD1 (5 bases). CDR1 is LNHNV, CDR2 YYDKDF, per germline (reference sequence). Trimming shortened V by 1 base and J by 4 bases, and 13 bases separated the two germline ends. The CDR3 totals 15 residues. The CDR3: CATSRVGAGGYGYTF. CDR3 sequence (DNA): TGTGCCACCAGCAGAGTAGGGGCTGGTGGCTATGGCTACACCTTC.

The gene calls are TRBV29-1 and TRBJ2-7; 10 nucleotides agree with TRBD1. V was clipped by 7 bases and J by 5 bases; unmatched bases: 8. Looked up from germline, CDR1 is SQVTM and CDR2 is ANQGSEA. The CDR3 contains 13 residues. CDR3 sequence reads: CSGGQGMFNEQYF. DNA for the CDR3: TGCAGCGGGGGACAGGGGATGTTTAACGAGCAGTACTTC.

The CDR3 DNA reads TGCAGTGCTCCAGTCCCGGGACAGGCAACCCGTAGTGGCTACACCTTC. This translates into CSAPVPGQATRSGYTF. The V call is TRBV20-1, the J call TRBJ1-2, with 8 bases identical to TRBD1. Losses at the gene ends were 5 bases for V and 7 bases for J; bases not matched to a gene: 18. Germline CDR1 and CDR2: DFQATT and SNEGSKA (reference sequence). The CDR3 is made up of 16 amino acids.

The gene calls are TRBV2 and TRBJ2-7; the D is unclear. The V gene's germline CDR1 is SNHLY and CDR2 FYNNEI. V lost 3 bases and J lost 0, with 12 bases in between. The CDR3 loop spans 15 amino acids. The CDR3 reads CASSEYGSFSYEQYV. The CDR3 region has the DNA TGTGCCAGCAGTGAGTACGGCTCCTTCTCCTACGAGCAGTACGTC.

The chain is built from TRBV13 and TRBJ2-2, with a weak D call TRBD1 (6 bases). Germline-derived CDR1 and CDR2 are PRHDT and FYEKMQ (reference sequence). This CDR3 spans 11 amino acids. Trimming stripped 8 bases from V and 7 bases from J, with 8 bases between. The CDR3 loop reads CASLRGGELFF. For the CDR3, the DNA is TGTGCCAGCCTCAGGGGCGGGGAGCTGTTTTTT.

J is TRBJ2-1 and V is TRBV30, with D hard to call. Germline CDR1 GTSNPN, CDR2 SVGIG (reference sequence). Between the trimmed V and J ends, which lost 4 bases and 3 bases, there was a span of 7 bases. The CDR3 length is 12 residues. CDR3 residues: CAWNPSYNEQFF. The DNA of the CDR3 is TGTGCCTGGAACCCTAGCTACAATGAGCAGTTCTTC. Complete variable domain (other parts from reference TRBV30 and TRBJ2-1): SQTIHQWPATLVQPVGSPLSLECTVEGTSNPNLYWYRQAAGRGLQLLFYSVGIGQISSEVPQNLSASRPQDRQFILSSKKLLLSDSGFYLCAWNPSYNEQFFGPGTRLTVL.

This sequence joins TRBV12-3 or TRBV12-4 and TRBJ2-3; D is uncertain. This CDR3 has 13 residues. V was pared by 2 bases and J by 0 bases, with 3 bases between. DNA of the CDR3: TGTGCCAGCAGTTTAATTAGCACAGATACGCAGTATTTT. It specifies CASSLISTDTQYF.

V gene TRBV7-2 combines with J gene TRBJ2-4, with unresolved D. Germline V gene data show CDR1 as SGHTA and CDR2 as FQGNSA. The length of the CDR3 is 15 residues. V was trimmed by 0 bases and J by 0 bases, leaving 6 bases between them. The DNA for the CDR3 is TGTGCCAGCAGCTTAGCGCAGAGAGCCAAAAACATTCAGTACTTC. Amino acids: CASSLAQRAKNIQYF.

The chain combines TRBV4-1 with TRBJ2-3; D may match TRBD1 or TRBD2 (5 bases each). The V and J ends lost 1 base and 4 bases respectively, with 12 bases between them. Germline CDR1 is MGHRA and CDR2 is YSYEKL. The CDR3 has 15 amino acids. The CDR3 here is CASSQVYRDPDTQYF. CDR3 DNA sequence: TGCGCCAGCAGCCAAGTATATAGGGACCCAGATACGCAGTATTTT.

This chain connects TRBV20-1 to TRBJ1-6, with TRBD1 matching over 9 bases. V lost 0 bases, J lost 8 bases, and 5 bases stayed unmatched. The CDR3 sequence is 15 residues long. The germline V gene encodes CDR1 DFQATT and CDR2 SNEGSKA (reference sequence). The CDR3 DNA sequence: TGCAGTGCTAGAGAATCCGGGACAGGGTATTCACCCCTCCACTTT. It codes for CSARESGTGYSPLHF.

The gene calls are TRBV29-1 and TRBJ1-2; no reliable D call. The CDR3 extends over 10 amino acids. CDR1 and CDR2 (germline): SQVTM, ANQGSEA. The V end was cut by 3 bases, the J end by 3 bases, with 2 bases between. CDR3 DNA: TGCAGCGTTGAGGACTATGGCTACACCTTC. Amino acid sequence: CSVEDYGYTF. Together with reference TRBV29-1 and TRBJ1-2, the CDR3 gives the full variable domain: SAVISQKPSRDICQRGTSLTIQCQVDSQVTMMFWYRQQPGQSLTLIATANQGSEATYESGFVIDKFPISRPNLTFSTLTVSNMSPEDSSIYLCSVEDYGYTFGSGTRLTVV.

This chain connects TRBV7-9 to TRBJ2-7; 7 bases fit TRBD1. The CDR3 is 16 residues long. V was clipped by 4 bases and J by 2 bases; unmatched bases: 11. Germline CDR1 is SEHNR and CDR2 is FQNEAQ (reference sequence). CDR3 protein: CASSSNEGQFPYEQYF. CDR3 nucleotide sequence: TGTGCCAGCAGCTCCAATGAGGGACAGTTCCCCTACGAGCAGTACTTC.

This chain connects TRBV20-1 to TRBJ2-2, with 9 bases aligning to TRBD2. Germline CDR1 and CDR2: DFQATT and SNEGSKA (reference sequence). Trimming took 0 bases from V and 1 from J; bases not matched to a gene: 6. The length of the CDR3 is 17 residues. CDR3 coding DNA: TGCAGTGCTAGAGATCGGGATAGCGGGGGGAACACCGGGGAGCTGTTTTTT. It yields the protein CSARDRDSGGNTGELFF.

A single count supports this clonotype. Written as DNA, the CDR3 is TGTGCCAGCTCACCACCGGCGTATAATTCACCCCTCCACTTT. Translating gives CASSPPAYNSPLHF. This chain connects TRBV18 to TRBJ1-6; D is ambiguous. Trimming took 0 bases from V and 4 from J, leaving 4 bases between them. The CDR3 extends over 14 amino acids. Germline CDR1 reads KGHSH; CDR2 reads LQKENI.

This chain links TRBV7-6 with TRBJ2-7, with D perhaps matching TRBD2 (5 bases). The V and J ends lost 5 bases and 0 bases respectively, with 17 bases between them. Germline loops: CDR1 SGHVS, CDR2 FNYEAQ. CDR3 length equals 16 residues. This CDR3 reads CASSRPRGQSSYEQYF. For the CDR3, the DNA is TGTGCCAGCAGCCGGCCCCGCGGGCAGAGCTCCTACGAGCAGTACTTC. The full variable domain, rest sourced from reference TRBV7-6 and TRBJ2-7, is GAGVSQSPRYKVTKRGQDVALRCDPISGHVSLYWYRQALGQGPEFLTYFNYEAQQDKSGLPNDRFSAERPEGSISTLTIQRTEQRDSAMYRCASSRPRGQSSYEQYFGPGTRLTVT.

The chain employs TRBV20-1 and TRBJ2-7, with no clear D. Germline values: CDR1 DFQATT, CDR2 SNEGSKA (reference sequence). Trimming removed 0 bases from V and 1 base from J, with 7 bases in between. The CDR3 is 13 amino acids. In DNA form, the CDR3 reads TGCAGTGCTAGAGATATGGAATCCTACGAGCAGTACTTC. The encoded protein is CSARDMESYEQYF.

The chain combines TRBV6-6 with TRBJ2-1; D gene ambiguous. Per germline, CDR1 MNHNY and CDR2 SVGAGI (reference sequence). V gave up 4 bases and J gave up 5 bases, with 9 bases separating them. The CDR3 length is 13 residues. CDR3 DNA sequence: TGTGCCAGCAGTTCCCGCGAGGACAATGAGCAGTTCTTC. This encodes CASSSREDNEQFF.

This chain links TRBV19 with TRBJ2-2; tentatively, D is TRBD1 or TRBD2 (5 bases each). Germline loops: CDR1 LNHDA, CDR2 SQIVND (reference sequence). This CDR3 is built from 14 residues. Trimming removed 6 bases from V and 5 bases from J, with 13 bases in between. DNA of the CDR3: TGTGCCAGTAGAATCGGGACGGCTACCGGGGAGCTGTTTTTT. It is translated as CASRIGTATGELFF.

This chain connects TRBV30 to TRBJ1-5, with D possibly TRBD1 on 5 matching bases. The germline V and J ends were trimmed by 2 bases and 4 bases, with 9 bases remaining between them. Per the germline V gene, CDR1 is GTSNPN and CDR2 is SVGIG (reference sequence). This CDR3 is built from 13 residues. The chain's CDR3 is CAWSRDLNQPQHF. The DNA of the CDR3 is TGTGCCTGGAGTCGGGACCTAAATCAGCCCCAGCATTTT.

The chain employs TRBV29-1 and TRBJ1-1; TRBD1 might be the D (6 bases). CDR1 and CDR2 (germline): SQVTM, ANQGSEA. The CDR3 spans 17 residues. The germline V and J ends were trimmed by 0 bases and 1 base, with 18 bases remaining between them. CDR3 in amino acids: CSVEDRGQVSPNTEAFF. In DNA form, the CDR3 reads TGCAGCGTTGAAGATCGGGGGCAGGTCTCCCCGAACACTGAAGCTTTCTTT.

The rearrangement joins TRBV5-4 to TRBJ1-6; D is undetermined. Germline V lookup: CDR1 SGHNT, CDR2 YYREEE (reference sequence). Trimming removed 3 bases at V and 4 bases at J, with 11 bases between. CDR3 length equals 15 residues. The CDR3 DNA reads TGTGCCAGCAGCTCGTACGAGAATTATAATTCACCCCTCCACTTT. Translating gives CASSSYENYNSPLHF.

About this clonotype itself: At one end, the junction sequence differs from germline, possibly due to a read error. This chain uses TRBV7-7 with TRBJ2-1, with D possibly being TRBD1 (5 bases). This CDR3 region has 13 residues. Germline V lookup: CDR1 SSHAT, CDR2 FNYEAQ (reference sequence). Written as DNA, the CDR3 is TGTGCTAGCAGCCCGACAGAATACAATGAGCAGTTCTTC. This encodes CASSPTEYNEQFF.